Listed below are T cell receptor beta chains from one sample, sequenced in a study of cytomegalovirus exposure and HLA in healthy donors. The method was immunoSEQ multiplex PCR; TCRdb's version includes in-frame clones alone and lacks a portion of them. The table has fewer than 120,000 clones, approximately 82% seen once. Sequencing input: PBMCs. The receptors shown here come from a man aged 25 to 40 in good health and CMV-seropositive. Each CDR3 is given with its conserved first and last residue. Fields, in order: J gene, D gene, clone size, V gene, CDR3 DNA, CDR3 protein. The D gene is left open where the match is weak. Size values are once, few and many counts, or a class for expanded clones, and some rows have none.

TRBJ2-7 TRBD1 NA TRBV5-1 TGCGCCAGCAGCCTCCGACAGGGGGCGCGGGAGCAGTACTTC CASSLRQGAREQYF
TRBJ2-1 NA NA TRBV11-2 TGTGCCAGCAGCTTAGATAGGGCGGGGCGTCAGTTCTTC CASSLDRAGRQFF
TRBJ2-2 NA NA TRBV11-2 TGTGCCAGCAACGGACAGCCTGCCACGAACACCGGGGAGCTGTTTTTT CASNGQPATNTGELFF
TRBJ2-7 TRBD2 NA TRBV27 TGTGCCAGCAGTCTAACACCCTCTGCAGCGGGGGGCCACGAGCAGTACTTC CASSLTPSAAGGHEQYF
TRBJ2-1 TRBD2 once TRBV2 TGTGCCAGCAGTGAACGGGGGGGGCCCTCATTCAATGAGCAGTTCTTC CASSERGGPSFNEQFF
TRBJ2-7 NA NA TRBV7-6 TGTGCCAGCAGCTTAGAAGGGGCGCCAGTCGACGAGCAGTACTTC CASSLEGAPVDEQYF
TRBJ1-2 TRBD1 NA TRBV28 TGTGCCAGCAGTTCCGACAGGGGAAGAAACTATGGCTACACCTTC CASSSDRGRNYGYTF
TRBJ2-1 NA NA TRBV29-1 TGCAGCGTTGCCGGCAGGGGCACCTACAATGAGCAGTTCTTC CSVAGRGTYNEQFF
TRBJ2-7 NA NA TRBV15 TGTGCCACCAGCAGAGGACAGCTACAAACCTACGAGCAGTACTTC CATSRGQLQTYEQYF
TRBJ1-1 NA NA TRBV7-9 TGTGCCAGCAGCCCGACCCCAAGCGGCACTGAAGCTTTCTTT CASSPTPSGTEAFF
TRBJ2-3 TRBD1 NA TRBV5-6 TGTGCCAGCAGCTTTGGACAGGGAGAAGATACGCAGTATTTT CASSFGQGEDTQYF
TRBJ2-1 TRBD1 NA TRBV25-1 TGTGCCAGCAGTGAGGTTGGGGGAACAGGGGGGTTCTTC CASSEVGGTGGFF
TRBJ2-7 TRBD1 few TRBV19 TGTGCCAGTAGTGACGACAGGGTGGAGTACGAGCAGTACTTC CASSDDRVEYEQYF
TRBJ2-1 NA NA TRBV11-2 TGTGCCAGCAGCTTAGATTGGGGCGGCGGTGAGCAGTTCTTC CASSLDWGGGEQFF
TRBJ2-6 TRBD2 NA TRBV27 TGTGCCAGCAGTCCCTTCGGGGGGGGTAGCTCTGGGGCCAACGTCCTGACTTTC CASSPFGGGSSGANVLTF
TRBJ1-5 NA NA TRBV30 TGTGCCTGGAGGGGGGGGCAGTATCAGCCCCAGCATTTT CAWRGGQYQPQHF
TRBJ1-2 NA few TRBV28 TGTGCCAGCAGCCGTGACGTGCGGGTGTGGGGGCCTGGCTACACCTTC CASSRDVRVWGPGYTF
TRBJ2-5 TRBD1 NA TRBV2 TGTGCCAGCAGTGCGGACAGGGTTGAGACCCAGTACTTC CASSADRVETQYF
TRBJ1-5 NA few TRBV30 TGTGCCTGGGGTGGAGCCCCTACCCTTAATCAGCCCCAGCATTTT CAWGGAPTLNQPQHF
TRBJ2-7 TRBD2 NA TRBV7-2 TGTGCCAGCAGCTGGGGACTAGGAGTCGAGCAGTACTTC CASSWGLGVEQYF
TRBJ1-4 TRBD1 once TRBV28 TGTGCCAGCAGCCCCGGGACAGGGGTAATTAATAATGAAAAACTGTTTTTT CASSPGTGVINNEKLFF
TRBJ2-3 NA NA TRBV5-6 TGTGCCAGCAGCTTGGCCAGGGGGGTAAATACGCAGTATTTT CASSLARGVNTQYF
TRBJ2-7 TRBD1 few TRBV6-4 TGTGCCAGCGCCCGAGGGACAGGGTCCTACGAGCAGTACTTC CASARGTGSYEQYF
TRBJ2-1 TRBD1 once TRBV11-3 TGTGCCAGCAGCCGCGGGAGTGGGACAGGGGCCTACAATGAGCAGTTCTTC CASSRGSGTGAYNEQFF
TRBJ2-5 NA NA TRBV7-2 TGTGCCAGCGGATTACTAGGCGGAGAGACCCAGTACTTC CASGLLGGETQYF
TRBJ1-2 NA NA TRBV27 TGTGCCAGCAGTTTATCCCACTCACAGGGAAATGGCTACACCTTC CASSLSHSQGNGYTF
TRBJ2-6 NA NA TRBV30 TGTGCCTGGAGTACAGGCTCTGGGGCCAACGTCCTGACTTTC CAWSTGSGANVLTF
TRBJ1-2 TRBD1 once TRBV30 TGTGCCTGGAGTGTACAGGGGGCCTATGGCTACACCTTC CAWSVQGAYGYTF
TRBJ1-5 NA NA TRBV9 TGTGCCAGCAGTCGGGGGGGGAGCAATCAGCCCCAGCATTTT CASSRGGSNQPQHF
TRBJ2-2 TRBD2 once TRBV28 TGTGCCAGCGCACGGGGGGACGGGGAGCTGTTTTTT CASARGDGELFF
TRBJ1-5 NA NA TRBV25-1 TGTGCCAGCAGTGAAGGCAGATATAGCAATCAGCCCCAGCATTTT CASSEGRYSNQPQHF
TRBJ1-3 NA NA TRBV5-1 TGCGCCAGCAGCTTGACAGGGTCTGGAAACACCATATATTTT CASSLTGSGNTIYF
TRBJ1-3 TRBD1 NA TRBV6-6 TGTGCCAGCAGTCGCAGACAGGGGTCAGGAAACACCATATATTTT CASSRRQGSGNTIYF
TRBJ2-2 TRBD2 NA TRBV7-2 TGTGCCAGCAGCTTCGAGCTAGCGGGGGCCGGGGAGCTGTTTTTT CASSFELAGAGELFF
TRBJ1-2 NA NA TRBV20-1 TGCAGTGTGCCCAGGGGCTATGGCTACACCTTC CSVPRGYGYTF
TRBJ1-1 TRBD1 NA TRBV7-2 TGTGCCAGCAGCTTAGGAGGGGGCCCGGGGACTGAAGCTTTCTTT CASSLGGGPGTEAFF
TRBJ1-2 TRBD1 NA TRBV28 TGTGCCAGCAGTCTGGACAGGGAAAGGGGCTACACCTTC CASSLDRERGYTF
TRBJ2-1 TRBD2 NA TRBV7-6 TGTGCCAGCAGCTTAGACTCTAGCGGGGGGGCGAGCTCCTACAATGAGCAGTTCTTC CASSLDSSGGASSYNEQFF